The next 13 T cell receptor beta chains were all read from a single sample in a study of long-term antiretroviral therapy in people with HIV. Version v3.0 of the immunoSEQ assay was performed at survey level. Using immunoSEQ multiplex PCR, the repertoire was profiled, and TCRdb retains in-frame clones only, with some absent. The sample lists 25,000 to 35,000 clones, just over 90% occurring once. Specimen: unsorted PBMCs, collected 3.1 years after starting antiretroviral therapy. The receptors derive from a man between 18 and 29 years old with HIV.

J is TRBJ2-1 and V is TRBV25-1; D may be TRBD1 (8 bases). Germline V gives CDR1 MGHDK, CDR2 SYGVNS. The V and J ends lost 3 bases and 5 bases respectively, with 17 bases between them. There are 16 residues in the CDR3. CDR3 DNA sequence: TGTGCCAGCAGTGATGGTTTACAGGGGGGGAACAATGAGCAGTTCTTC. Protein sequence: CASSDGLQGGNNEQFF. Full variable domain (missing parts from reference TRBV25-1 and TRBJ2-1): EADIYQTPRYLVIGTGKKITLECSQTMGHDKMYWYQQDPGMELHLIHYSYGVNSTEKGDLSSESTVSRIRTEHFPLTLESARPSHTSQYLCASSDGLQGGNNEQFFGPGTRLTVL.

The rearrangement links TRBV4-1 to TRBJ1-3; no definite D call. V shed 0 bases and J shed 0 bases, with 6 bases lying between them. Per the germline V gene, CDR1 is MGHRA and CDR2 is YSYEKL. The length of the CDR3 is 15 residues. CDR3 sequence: CASSQEWSSGNTIYF. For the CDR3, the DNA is TGCGCCAGCAGCCAAGAATGGAGCTCTGGAAACACCATATATTTT.

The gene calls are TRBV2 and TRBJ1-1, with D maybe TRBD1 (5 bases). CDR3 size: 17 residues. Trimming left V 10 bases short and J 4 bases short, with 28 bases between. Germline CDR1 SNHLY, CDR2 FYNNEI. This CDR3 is CATKVLGTREGVTEAFF. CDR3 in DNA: TGTGCCACCAAAGTTTTGGGGACGCGTGAGGGCGTCACTGAAGCTTTCTTT. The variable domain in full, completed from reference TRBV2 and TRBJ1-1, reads EPEVTQTPSHQVTQMGQEVILRCVPISNHLYFYWYRQILGQKVEFLVSFYNNEISEKSEIFDDQFSVERPDGSNFTLKIRSTKLEDSAMYFCATKVLGTREGVTEAFFGQGTRLTVV.

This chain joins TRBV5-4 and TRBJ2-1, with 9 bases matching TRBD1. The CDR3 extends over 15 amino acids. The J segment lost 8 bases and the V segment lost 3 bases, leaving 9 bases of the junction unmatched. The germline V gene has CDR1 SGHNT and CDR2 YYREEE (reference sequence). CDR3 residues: CASSSNRGLVDEQFF. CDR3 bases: TGTGCCAGCAGCTCGAACAGGGGGCTGGTAGATGAGCAGTTCTTC. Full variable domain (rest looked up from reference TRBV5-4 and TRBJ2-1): ETGVTQSPTHLIKTRGQQVTLRCSSQSGHNTVSWYQQALGQGPQFIFQYYREEENGRGNFPPRFSGLQFPNYSSELNVNALELDDSALYLCASSSNRGLVDEQFFGPGTRLTVL.

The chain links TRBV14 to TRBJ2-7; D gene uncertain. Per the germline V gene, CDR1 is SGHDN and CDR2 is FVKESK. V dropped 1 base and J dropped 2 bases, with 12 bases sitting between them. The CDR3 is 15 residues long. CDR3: CASSQGFGSPYEQYF. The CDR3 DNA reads TGTGCCAGCAGCCAAGGCTTTGGGTCACCCTACGAGCAGTACTTC.

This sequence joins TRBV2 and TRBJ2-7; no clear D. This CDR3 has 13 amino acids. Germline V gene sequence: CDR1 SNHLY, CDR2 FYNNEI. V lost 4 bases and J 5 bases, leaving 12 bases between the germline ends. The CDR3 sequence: CASSVTVDDEQYF. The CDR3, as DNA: TGTGCCAGCAGTGTAACAGTCGACGACGAGCAGTACTTC.

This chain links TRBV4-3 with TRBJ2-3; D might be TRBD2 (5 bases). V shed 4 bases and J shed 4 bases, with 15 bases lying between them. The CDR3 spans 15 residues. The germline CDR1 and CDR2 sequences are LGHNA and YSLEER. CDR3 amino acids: CASSPLPGGADTQYF. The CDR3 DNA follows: TGCGCCAGCAGCCCACTGCCCGGAGGAGCAGATACGCAGTATTTT.

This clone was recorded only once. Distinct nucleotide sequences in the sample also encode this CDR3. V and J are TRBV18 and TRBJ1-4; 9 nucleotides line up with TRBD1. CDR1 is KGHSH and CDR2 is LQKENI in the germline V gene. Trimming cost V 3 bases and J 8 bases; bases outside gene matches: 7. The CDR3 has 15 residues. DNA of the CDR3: TGTGCCAGCTCACCTACTGGGACAGGGAACGAAAAACTGTTTTTT. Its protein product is CASSPTGTGNEKLFF. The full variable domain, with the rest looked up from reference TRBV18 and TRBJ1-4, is NAGVMQNPRHLVRRRGQEARLRCSPMKGHSHVYWYRQLPEEGLKFMVYLQKENIIDESGMPKERFSAEFPKEGPSILRIQQVVRGDSAAYFCASSPTGTGNEKLFFGSGTQLSVL.

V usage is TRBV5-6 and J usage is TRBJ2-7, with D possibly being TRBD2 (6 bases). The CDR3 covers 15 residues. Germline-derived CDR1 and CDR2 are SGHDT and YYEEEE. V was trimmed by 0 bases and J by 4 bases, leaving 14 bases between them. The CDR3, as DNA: TGTGCCAGCAGCTTGGACGGGACTTTGGCATACGAGCAGTACTTC. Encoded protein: CASSLDGTLAYEQYF.

CDR3 loop: CASKTGDTEAFF. Here the CDR3 DNA reads TGTGCCAGCAAGACGGGGGACACTGAAGCTTTCTTT. The genes are TRBV27 and TRBJ1-1, with D possibly matching TRBD1 (5 bases). In germline, CDR1 is MNHEY, CDR2 SMNVEV (reference sequence). Between the trimmed V and J ends, which lost 7 bases and 3 bases, there was a span of 9 bases. This CDR3 is built from 12 residues.

CDR3 region: CASSYSTGGLYNEQFF. The CDR3 coding sequence is TGTGCCAGCAGTTACTCGACGGGGGGCCTTTACAATGAGCAGTTCTTC. The V gene is TRBV6-5, the J gene TRBJ2-1, with a possible D match to TRBD2 (7 bases). Germline assignment: CDR1 MNHEY and CDR2 SVGAGI. The CDR3 contains 16 residues. The ends were cut back, 0 bases at V and 4 bases at J, with 13 bases in the middle.

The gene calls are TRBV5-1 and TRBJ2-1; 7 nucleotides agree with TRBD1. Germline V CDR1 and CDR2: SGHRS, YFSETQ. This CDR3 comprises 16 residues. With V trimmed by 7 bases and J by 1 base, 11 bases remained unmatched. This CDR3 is CASAGGDRVSYNEQFF. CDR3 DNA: TGCGCCAGCGCTGGGGGTGACAGGGTATCCTACAATGAGCAGTTCTTC.

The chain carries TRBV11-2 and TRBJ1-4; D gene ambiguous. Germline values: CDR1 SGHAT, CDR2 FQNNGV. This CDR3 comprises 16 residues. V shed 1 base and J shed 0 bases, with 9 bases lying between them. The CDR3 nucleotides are TGTGCCAGCAGCTTAGGAGGGTCTGCAACTAATGAAAAACTGTTTTTT. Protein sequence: CASSLGGSATNEKLFF.